The 9 T cell receptor beta chains listed next were all sequenced from one sample in a study of blood T cell repertoires in COVID-19. Here immunoSEQ multiplex PCR was the method, and the copy in TCRdb shows in-frame clones only, minus some. The repertoire holds almost 400,000 clones, with roughly 89% as singletons. The source material was PBMCs or T cells enriched from blood (not recorded which). The receptors here all came from a woman in her twenties or thirties who had recovered from COVID-19.

This clone was picked up one time. The genes are TRBV28 and TRBJ2-7; 10 positions agree with TRBD1. The CDR3 length is 14 residues. Germline V lookup: CDR1 MDHEN, CDR2 SYDVKM. V shed 6 bases, J shed 4 bases, and the junction held 6 bases outside the gene matches. The CDR3 sequence is CASRPGQGYYEQYF. CDR3 nucleotides: TGTGCCAGCAGGCCGGGACAGGGGTATTACGAGCAGTACTTC.

The chain employs TRBV18 and TRBJ1-1; D may be TRBD1 (6 bases). This CDR3 contains 16 residues. V lost 3 bases and J lost 1, with 15 bases in between. Germline V gene data show CDR1 as KGHSH and CDR2 as LQKENI. CDR3 loop: CASSPLRGQPNTEAFF. Here the CDR3 DNA reads TGTGCCAGCTCACCGCTGAGGGGACAACCGAACACTGAAGCTTTCTTT.

The J gene is TRBJ2-5, the V gene TRBV5-6; TRBD1 is a possible D gene (8 bases). Trimming pared 2 bases from V and 5 bases from J, leaving 16 bases between. This CDR3 is 15 amino acids long. CDR1 SGHDT and CDR2 YYEEEE come from the germline V gene. The CDR3 nucleotides read TGTGCCAGCAGCTTAAGAACAGGGGGGGTGGAGACCCAGTACTTC. It yields the protein CASSLRTGGVETQYF. The entire variable domain, with the rest obtained from reference TRBV5-6 and TRBJ2-5, is as follows: DAGVTQSPTHLIKTRGQQVTLRCSPKSGHDTVSWYQQALGQGPQFIFQYYEEEERQRGNFPDRFSGHQFPNYSSELNVNALLLGDSALYLCASSLRTGGVETQYFGPGTRLLVL.

This clone was detected many times. The chain recombines TRBV7-6 with TRBJ2-1, with 12 bases fitting TRBD2. CDR1 is SGHVS and CDR2 is FNYEAQ in the germline V gene. This CDR3 is built from 21 residues. Trimming removed 1 base from V and 0 bases from J; junction bases left unmatched: 13. The DNA of the CDR3 is TGTGCCAGCAGCTTAGTTTGGGCTAGCGGGAGGGCCGCTAGCTCCTACAATGAGCAGTTCTTC. Protein sequence: CASSLVWASGRAASSYNEQFF.

The chain employs TRBV19 and TRBJ1-2, with a weak D call TRBD1 (6 bases). This CDR3 contains 14 residues. With 6 bases removed from V and 7 bases from J, the gap between germline ends came to 18 bases. Germline CDR1 reads LNHDA; CDR2 reads SQIVND (reference sequence). CDR3 sequence (DNA): TGTGCCAGTAGACGACAGGACCCCTGGGGTGGCTACACCTTC. This gives the protein CASRRQDPWGGYTF. The whole variable domain, filled in from reference TRBV19 and TRBJ1-2, reads DGGITQSPKYLFRKEGQNVTLSCEQNLNHDAMYWYRQDPGQGLRLIYYSQIVNDFQKGDIAEGYSVSREKKESFPLTVTSAQKNPTAFYLCASRRQDPWGGYTFGSGTRLTVV.

The chain is built from TRBV7-2 and TRBJ1-1, with 8 bases matching TRBD1. Per germline, CDR1 SGHTA and CDR2 FQGNSA. Trimming took 5 bases from V and 5 from J; bases not matched to a gene: 10. This CDR3 region has 15 residues. CDR3 in amino acids: CASSATRGRGTEAFF. CDR3 nucleotide sequence: TGTGCCAGCAGCGCCACCAGGGGGCGCGGTACTGAAGCTTTCTTT. The full variable domain, its missing parts supplied by reference TRBV7-2 and TRBJ1-1, is GAGVSQSPSNKVTEKGKDVELRCDPISGHTALYWYRQSLGQGLEFLIYFQGNSAPDKSGLPSDRFSAERTGGSVSTLTIQRTQQEDSAVYLCASSATRGRGTEAFFGQGTRLTVV.

The chain employs TRBV10-3 and TRBJ1-3; 9 positions agree with TRBD1. The CDR3 is made up of 16 amino acids. V was pared by 6 bases and J by 2 bases, with 8 bases of the junction left unmatched. Germline V gives CDR1 ENHRY, CDR2 SYGVKD. Written as DNA, the CDR3 is TGTGCCATCAGCCTGGGACAGGGAGACCCTGGAAACACCATATATTTT. Translated: CAISLGQGDPGNTIYF.

The CDR3 region has the DNA TGCGCCAGCACCCATACGTTGACGAGGCTAGCGGGGGCGGCAGATACGCAGTATTTT. Translating gives CASTHTLTRLAGAADTQYF. The V call is TRBV10-1, the J call TRBJ2-3; 10 bases fit TRBD2. CDR3 length: 19 residues. V lost 7 bases, J lost 4 bases, and 20 bases stayed unmatched. Looked up from germline, CDR1 is WNHNN and CDR2 is SYGVQD (reference sequence).

This clone was observed a single time. The genes are TRBV18 and TRBJ1-6; 8 bases align to TRBD1. V gave up 3 bases and J gave up 10 bases; unmatched junction bases: 8. The germline V gene has CDR1 KGHSH and CDR2 LQKENI. The CDR3 spans 15 residues. CDR3 residues: CASSPNDPGGSPLHF. The DNA for the CDR3 is TGTGCCAGCTCACCCAACGATCCAGGGGGCTCACCCCTCCACTTT.